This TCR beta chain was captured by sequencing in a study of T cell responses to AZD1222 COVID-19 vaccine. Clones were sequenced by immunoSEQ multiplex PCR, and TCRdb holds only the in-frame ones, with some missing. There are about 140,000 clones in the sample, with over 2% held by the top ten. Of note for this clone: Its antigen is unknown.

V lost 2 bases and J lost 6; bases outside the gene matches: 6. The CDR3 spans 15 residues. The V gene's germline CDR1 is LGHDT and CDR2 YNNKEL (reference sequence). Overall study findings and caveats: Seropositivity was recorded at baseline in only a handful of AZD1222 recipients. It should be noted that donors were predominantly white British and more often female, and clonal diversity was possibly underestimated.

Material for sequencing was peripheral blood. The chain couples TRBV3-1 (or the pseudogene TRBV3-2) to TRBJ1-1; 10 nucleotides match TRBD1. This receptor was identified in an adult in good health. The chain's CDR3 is CASSQYDRGPPEAFF. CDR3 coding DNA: TGTGCCAGCAGCCAATACGACAGGGGGCCTCCTGAAGCTTTCTTT.